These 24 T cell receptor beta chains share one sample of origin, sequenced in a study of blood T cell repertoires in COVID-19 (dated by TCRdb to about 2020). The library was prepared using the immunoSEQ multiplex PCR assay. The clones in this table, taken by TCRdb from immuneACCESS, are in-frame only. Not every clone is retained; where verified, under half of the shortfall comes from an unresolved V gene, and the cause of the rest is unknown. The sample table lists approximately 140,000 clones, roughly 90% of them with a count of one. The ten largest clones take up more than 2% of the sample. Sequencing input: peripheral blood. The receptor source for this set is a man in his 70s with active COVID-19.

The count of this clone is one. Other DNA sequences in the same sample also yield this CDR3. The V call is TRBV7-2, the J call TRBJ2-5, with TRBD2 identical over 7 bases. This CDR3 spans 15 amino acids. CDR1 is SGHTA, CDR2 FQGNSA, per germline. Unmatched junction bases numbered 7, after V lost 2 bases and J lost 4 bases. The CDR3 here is CASSLNAGEGETQYF. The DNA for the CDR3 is TGTGCCAGCAGCTTAAACGCGGGGGAGGGAGAGACCCAGTACTTC.

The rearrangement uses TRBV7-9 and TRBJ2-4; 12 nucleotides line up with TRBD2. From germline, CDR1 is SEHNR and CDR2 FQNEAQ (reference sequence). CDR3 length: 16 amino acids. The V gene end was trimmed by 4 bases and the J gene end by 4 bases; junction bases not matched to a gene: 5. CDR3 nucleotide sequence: TGTGCCAGCAGCTCAGCTAGCGGGAGGGTAAAAAACATTCAGTACTTC. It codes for CASSSASGRVKNIQYF. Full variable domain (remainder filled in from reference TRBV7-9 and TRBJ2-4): DTGVSQNPRHKITKRGQNVTFRCDPISEHNRLYWYRQTLGQGPEFLTYFQNEAQLEKSRLLSDRFSAERPKGSFSTLEIQRTEQGDSAMYLCASSSASGRVKNIQYFGAGTRLSVL.

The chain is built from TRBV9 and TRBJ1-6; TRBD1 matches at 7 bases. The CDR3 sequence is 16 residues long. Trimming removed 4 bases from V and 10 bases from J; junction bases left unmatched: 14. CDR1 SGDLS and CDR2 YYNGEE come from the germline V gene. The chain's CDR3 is CASSSQNRQGNSPLHF. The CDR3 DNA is TGTGCCAGCAGCTCCCAGAACCGACAGGGAAACTCACCCCTCCACTTT.

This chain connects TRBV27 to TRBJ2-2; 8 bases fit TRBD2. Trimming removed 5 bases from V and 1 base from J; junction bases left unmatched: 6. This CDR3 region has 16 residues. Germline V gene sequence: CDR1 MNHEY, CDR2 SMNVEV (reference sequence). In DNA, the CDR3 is TGTGCCAGCAGTCCATTAGCGGGATTGAACACCGGGGAGCTGTTTTTT. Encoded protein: CASSPLAGLNTGELFF.

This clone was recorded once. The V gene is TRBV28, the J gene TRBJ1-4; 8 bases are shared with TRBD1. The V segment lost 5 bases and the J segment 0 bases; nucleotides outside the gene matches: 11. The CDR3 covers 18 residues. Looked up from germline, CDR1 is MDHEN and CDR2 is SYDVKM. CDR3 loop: CASSARTGRGATNEKLFF. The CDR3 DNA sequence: TGTGCCAGCAGTGCTCGGACAGGGCGGGGAGCAACTAATGAAAAACTGTTTTTT.

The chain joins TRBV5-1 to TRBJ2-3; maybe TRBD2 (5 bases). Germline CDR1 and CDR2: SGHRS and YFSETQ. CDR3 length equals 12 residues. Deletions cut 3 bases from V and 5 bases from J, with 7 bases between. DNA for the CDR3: TGCGCCAGCAGCTCACGGGGAGATACGCAGTATTTT. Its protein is CASSSRGDTQYF.

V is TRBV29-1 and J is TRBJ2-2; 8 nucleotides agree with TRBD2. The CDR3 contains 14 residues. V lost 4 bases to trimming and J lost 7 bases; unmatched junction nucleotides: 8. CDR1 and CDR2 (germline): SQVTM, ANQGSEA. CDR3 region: CSVGSRGAGGELFF. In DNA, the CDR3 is TGCAGCGTTGGGTCGCGGGGGGCTGGCGGGGAGCTGTTTTTT.

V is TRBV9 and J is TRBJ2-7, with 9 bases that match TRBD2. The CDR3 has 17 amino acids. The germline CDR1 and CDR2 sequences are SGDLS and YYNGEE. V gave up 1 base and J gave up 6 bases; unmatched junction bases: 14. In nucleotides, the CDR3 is TGTGCCAGCAGCGTAAGTCCCGGGGCTAGCGGGATATCCGAGCAGTACTTC. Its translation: CASSVSPGASGISEQYF.

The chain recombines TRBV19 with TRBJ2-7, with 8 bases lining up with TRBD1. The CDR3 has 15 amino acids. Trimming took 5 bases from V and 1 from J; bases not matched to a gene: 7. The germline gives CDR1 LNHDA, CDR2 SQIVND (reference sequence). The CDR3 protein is CASSPDREASYEQYF. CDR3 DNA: TGTGCCAGTAGTCCGGACAGGGAAGCATCCTACGAGCAGTACTTC. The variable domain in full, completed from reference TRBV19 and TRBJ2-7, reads DGGITQSPKYLFRKEGQNVTLSCEQNLNHDAMYWYRQDPGQGLRLIYYSQIVNDFQKGDIAEGYSVSREKKESFPLTVTSAQKNPTAFYLCASSPDREASYEQYFGPGTRLTVT.

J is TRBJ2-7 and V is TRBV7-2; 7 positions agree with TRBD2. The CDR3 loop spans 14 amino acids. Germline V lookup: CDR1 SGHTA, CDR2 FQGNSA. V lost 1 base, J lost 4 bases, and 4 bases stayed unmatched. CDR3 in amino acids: CASSLGGSEYEQYF. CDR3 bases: TGTGCCAGCAGCTTAGGCGGGAGCGAGTACGAGCAGTACTTC.

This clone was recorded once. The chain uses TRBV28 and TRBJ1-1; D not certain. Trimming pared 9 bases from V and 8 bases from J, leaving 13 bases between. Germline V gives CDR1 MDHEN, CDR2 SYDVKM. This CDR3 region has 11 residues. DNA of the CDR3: TGTGCCAGTCAGAGGGTTCGAGAAGCTTTCTTT. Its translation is CASQRVREAFF. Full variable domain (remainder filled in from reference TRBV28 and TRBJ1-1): DVKVTQSSRYLVKRTGEKVFLECVQDMDHENMFWYRQDPGLGLRLIYFSYDVKMKEKGDIPEGYSVSREKKERFSLILESASTNQTSMYLCASQRVREAFFGQGTRLTVV.

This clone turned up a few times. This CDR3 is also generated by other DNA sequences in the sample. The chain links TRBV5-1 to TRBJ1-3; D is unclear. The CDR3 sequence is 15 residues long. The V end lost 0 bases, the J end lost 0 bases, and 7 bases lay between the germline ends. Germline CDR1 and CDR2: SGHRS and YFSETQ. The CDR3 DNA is TGCGCCAGCAGCTTGGACGGTTCCTCTGGAAACACCATATATTTT. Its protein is CASSLDGSSGNTIYF.

CDR3 sequence (DNA): TGTGCCAGCAGCCTCTATACCGACTACAATGAGCAGTTCTTC. Its protein product is CASSLYTDYNEQFF. The chain has TRBV11-2 and TRBJ2-1; D call uncertain. Trimming stripped 5 bases from V and 3 bases from J, with 11 bases between. The CDR3 spans 14 residues. CDR1 is SGHAT, CDR2 FQNNGV, per germline.

The CDR3 reads CAWSALSGETQYF. Written as DNA, the CDR3 is TGTGCCTGGAGTGCGCTGTCGGGGGAGACCCAGTACTTC. This chain uses TRBV30 with TRBJ2-5; possibly TRBD2 for D (5 bases). The length of the CDR3 is 13 residues. The germline CDR1 and CDR2 sequences are GTSNPN and SVGIG (reference sequence). Trimming cost V 1 base and J 5 bases, with 11 bases left between them.

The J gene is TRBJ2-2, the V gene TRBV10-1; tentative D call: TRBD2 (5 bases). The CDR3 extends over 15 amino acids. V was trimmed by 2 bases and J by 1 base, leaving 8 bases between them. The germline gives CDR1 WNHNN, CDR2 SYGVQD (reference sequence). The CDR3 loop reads CASSEMEVNTGELFF. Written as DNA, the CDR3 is TGCGCCAGCAGTGAGATGGAGGTGAACACCGGGGAGCTGTTTTTT.

The CDR3 here is CASSGEGKEPQHF. In DNA form, the CDR3 reads TGTGCCAGCAGTGGGGAGGGTAAGGAGCCCCAGCATTTT. The rearrangement uses TRBV2 and TRBJ1-5; D is unresolved. Germline CDR1 is SNHLY and CDR2 is FYNNEI. Trimming cost V 4 bases and J 8 bases, with 12 bases left between them. The CDR3 is 13 residues long.

The CDR3 DNA reads TGCGCCAGCAGCACGGGACTAGCGGGGAAGACAGATACGCAGTATTTT. Encoded protein: CASSTGLAGKTDTQYF. The gene calls are TRBV5-1 and TRBJ2-3; 13 positions match TRBD2. Trimming at V came to 4 bases and at J to 3 bases, leaving 5 bases not matched to a gene. CDR1 is SGHRS and CDR2 is YFSETQ in the germline V gene. This CDR3 region has 16 residues.

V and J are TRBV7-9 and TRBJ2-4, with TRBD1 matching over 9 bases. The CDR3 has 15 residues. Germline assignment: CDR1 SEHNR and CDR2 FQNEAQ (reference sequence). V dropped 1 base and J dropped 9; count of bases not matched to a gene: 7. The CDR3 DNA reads TGTGCCAGCAGCTTAGGGGACAGGGACGGGGGCATTCAGTACTTC. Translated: CASSLGDRDGGIQYF.

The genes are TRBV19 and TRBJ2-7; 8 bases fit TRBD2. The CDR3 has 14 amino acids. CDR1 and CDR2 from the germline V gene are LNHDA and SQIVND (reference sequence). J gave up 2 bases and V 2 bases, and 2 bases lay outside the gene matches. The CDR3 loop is CASSIPGGTYEQYF. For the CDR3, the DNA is TGTGCCAGTAGTATACCGGGAGGGACCTACGAGCAGTACTTC.

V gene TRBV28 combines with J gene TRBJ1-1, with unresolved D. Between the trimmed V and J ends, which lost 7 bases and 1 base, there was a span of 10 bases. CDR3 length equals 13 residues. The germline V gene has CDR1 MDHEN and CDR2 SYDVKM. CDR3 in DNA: TGTGCCAGCAATTCAGGAAGGAACACTGAAGCTTTCTTT. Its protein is CASNSGRNTEAFF.

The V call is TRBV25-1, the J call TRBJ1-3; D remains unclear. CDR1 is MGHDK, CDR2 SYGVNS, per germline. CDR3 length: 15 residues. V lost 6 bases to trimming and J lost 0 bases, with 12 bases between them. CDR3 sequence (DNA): TGTGCCAGCAGCTCGTCTACGATCTCTGGAAACACCATATATTTT. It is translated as CASSSSTISGNTIYF. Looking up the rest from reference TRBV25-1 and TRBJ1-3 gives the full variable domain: EADIYQTPRYLVIGTGKKITLECSQTMGHDKMYWYQQDPGMELHLIHYSYGVNSTEKGDLSSESTVSRIRTEHFPLTLESARPSHTSQYLCASSSSTISGNTIYFGEGSWLTVV.

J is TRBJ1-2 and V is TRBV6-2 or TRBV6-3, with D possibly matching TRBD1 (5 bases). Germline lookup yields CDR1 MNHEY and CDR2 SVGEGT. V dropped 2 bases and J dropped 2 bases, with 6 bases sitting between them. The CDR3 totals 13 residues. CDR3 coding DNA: TGTGCCAGCAGTTACCAGGGAAACTATGGCTACACCTTC. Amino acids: CASSYQGNYGYTF.

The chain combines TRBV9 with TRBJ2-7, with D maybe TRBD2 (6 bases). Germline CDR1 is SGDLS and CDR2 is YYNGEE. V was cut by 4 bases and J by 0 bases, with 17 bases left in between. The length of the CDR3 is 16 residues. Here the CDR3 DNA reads TGTGCCAGCAGCCCCCGGCTAGCGAGCAGCTCCTACGAGCAGTACTTC. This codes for CASSPRLASSSYEQYF. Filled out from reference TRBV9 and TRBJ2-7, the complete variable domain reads DSGVTQTPKHLITATGQRVTLRCSPRSGDLSVYWYQQSLDQGLQFLIQYYNGEERAKGNILERFSAQQFPDLHSELNLSSLELGDSALYFCASSPRLASSSYEQYFGPGTRLTVT.

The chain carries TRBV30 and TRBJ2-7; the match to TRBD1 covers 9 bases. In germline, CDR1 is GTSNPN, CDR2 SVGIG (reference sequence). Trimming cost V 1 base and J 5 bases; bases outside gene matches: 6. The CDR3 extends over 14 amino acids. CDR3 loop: CAWSAGQGVDEQYF. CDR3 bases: TGTGCCTGGAGTGCGGGACAGGGTGTGGACGAGCAGTACTTC.